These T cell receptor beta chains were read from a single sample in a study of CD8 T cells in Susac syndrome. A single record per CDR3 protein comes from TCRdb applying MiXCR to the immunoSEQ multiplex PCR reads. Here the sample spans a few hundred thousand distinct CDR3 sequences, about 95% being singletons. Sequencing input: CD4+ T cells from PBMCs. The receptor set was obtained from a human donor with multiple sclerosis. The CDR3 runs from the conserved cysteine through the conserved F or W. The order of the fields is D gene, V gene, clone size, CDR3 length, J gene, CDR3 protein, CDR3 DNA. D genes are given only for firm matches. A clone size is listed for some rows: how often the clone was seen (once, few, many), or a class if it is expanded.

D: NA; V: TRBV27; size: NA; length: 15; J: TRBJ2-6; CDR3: CASSSRGGGANVLTF; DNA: TGTGCCAGCAGTTCCAGGGGCGGTGGGGCCAACGTCCTGACTTTC
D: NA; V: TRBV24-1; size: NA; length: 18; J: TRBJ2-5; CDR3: CATSVYQGPSVPQETQYF; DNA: TGTGCCACCAGTGTTTACCAAGGACCGTCGGTCCCCCAAGAGACCCAGTACTTC
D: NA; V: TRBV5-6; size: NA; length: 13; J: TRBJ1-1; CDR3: CASSRGMNTEAFF; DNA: TGTGCCAGCAGCCGAGGAATGAACACTGAAGCTTTCTTT
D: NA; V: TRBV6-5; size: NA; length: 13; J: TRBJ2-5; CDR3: CASTLPGGETQYF; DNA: TGTGCCAGCACCTTGCCCGGAGGGGAGACCCAGTACTTC
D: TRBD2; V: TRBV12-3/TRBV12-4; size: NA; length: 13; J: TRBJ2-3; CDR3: CATAGGPPDTQYF; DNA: TGTGCCACAGCGGGGGGGCCACCAGATACGCAGTATTTT
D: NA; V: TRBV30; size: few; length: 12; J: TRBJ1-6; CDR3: CAGGREISPLHF; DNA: TGTGCCGGAGGCCGCGAAATTTCACCCCTCCACTTT
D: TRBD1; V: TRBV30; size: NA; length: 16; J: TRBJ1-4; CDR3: CAWSREFPDRDEKLFF; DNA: TGTGCCTGGAGTAGAGAGTTTCCCGACAGGGACGAAAAACTGTTTTTT
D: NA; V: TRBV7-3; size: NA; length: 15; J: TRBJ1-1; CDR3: CASSLARLGDTEAFF; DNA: TGTGCCAGCAGCTTAGCACGCCTTGGGGACACTGAAGCTTTCTTT
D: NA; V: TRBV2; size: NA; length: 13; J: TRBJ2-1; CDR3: CASSDKGWNEQFF; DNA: TGTGCCAGCAGTGACAAGGGATGGAATGAGCAGTTCTTC
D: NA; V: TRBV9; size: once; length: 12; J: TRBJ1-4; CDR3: CASSVEGEKLFF; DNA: TGTGCCAGCAGCGTAGAGGGGGAAAAACTGTTTTTT